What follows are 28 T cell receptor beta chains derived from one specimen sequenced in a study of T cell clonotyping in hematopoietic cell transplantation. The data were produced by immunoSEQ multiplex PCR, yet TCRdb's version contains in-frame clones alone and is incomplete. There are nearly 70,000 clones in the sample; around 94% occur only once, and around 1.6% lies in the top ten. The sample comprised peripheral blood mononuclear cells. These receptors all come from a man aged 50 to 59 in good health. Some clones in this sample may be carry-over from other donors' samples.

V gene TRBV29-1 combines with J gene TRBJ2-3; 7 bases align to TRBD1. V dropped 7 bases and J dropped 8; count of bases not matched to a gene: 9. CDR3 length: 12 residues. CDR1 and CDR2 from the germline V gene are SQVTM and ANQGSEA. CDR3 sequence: CSGGTVTPTQYF. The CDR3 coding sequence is TGCAGCGGGGGGACAGTTACTCCTACGCAGTATTTT.

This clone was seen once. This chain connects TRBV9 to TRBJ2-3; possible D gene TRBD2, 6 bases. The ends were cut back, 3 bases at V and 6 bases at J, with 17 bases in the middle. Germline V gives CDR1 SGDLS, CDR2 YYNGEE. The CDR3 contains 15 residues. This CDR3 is CASSDHQTSADTQYF. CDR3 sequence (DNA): TGTGCCAGCAGCGACCACCAGACTAGTGCGGATACGCAGTATTTT.

The CDR3 sequence: CASSQFGQISYEQYF. The CDR3 region has the DNA TGCGCCAGCAGCCAGTTTGGACAGATAAGCTACGAGCAGTACTTC. V usage is TRBV4-1 and J usage is TRBJ2-7, with D possibly matching TRBD1 (6 bases). CDR1 and CDR2 from the germline V gene are MGHRA and YSYEKL. Deletions cut 3 bases from V and 3 bases from J, with 15 bases between. The CDR3 spans 15 residues.

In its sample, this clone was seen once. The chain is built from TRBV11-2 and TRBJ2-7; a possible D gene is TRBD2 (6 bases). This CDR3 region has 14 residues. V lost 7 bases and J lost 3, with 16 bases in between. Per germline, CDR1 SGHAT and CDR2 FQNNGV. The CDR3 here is CASTLNRGFYEQYF. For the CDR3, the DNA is TGTGCCAGCACCCTCAACCGGGGGTTCTACGAGCAGTACTTC.

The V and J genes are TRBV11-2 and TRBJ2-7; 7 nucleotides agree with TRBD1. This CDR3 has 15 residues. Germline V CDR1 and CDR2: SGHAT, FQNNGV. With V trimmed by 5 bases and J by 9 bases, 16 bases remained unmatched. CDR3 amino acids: CASSEGAQNTAAQYF. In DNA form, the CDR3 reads TGTGCCAGCAGCGAGGGGGCCCAGAACACCGCCGCGCAGTACTTC. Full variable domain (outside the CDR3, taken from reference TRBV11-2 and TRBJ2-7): EAGVAQSPRYKIIEKRQSVAFWCNPISGHATLYWYQQILGQGPKLLIQFQNNGVVDDSQLPKDRFSAERLKGVDSTLKIQPAKLEDSAVYLCASSEGAQNTAAQYFGPGTRLTVT.

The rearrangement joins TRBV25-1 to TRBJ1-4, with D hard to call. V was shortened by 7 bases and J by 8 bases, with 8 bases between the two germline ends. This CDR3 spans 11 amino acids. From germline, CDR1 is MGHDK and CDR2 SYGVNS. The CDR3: CASKVGEKLFF. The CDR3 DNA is TGTGCCAGCAAGGTCGGAGAAAAACTGTTTTTT.

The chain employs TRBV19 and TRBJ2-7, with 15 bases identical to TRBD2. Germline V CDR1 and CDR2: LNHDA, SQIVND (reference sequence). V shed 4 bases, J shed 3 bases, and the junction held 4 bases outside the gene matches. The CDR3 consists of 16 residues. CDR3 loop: CASSRGLAGGIYEQYF. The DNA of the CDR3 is TGTGCCAGTAGTAGGGGACTAGCGGGAGGTATCTACGAGCAGTACTTC.

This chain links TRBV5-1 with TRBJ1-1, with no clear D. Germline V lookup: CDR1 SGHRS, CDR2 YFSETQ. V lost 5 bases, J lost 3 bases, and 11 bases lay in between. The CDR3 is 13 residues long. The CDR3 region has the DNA TGCGCCAGCAGGAATTGGGGTGACACTGAAGCTTTCTTT. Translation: CASRNWGDTEAFF.

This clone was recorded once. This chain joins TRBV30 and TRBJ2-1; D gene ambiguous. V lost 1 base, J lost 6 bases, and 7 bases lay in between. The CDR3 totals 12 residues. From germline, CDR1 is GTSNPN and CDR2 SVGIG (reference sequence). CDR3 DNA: TGTGCCTGGAGTGCAGTTGCCAATGAGCAGTTCTTC. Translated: CAWSAVANEQFF.

CDR3 in DNA: TGTGCCAGCAGCTTAGATATAATGGGTAATTCACCCCTCCACTTT. This encodes CASSLDIMGNSPLHF. The chain is built from TRBV7-6 and TRBJ1-6; D is ambiguous. Trimming took 1 base from V and 6 from J, leaving 10 bases between them. The length of the CDR3 is 15 residues. Germline V gene data show CDR1 as SGHVS and CDR2 as FNYEAQ. The whole variable domain, remainder taken from reference TRBV7-6 and TRBJ1-6, is GAGVSQSPRYKVTKRGQDVALRCDPISGHVSLYWYRQALGQGPEFLTYFNYEAQQDKSGLPNDRFSAERPEGSISTLTIQRTEQRDSAMYRCASSLDIMGNSPLHFGNGTRLTVT.

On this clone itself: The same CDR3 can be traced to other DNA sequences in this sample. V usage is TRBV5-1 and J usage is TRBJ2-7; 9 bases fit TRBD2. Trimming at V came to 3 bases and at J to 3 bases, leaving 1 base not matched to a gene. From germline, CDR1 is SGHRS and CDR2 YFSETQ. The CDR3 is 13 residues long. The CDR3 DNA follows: TGCGCCAGCAGCTCGACTAGCGGCTACGAGCAGTACTTC. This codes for CASSSTSGYEQYF.

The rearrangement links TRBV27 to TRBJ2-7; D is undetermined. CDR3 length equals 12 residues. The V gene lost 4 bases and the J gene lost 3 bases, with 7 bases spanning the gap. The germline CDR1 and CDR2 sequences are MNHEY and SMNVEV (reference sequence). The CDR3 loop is CASSSPLYEQYF. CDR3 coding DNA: TGTGCCAGCAGTTCCCCCCTCTACGAGCAGTACTTC.

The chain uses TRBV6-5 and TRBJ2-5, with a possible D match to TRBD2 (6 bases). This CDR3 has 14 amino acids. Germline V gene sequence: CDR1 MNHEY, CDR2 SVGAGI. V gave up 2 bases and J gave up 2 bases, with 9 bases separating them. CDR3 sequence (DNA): TGTGCCAGCAGTTACCGACTAGGGCAAGAGACCCAGTACTTC. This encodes CASSYRLGQETQYF.

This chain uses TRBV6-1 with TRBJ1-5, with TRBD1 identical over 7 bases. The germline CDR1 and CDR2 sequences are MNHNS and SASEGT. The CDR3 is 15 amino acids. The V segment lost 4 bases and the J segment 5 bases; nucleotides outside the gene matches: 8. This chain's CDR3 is CASSAQTGWDQPQHF. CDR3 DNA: TGTGCCAGCAGTGCCCAGACAGGGTGGGATCAGCCCCAGCATTTT.

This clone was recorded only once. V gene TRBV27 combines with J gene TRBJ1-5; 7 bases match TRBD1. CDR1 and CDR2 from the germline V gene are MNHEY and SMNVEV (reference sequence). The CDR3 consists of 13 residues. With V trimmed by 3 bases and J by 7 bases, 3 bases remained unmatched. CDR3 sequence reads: CASSFQGDQPQHF. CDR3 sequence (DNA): TGTGCCAGCAGTTTTCAGGGGGACCAGCCCCAGCATTTT.

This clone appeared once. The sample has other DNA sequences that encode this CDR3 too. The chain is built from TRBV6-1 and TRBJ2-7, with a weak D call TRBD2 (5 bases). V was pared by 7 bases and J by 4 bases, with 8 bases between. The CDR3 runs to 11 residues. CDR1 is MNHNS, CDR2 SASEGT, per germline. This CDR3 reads CASTSGYEQYF. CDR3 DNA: TGTGCCAGCACGAGCGGTTACGAGCAGTACTTC.

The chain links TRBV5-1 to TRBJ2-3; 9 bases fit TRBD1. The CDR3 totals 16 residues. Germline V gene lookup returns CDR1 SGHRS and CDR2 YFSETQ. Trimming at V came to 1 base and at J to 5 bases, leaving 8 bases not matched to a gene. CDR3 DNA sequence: TGCGCCAGCAGCTTGTGGGGGGACAGGGTGAGAGATACGCAGTATTTT. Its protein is CASSLWGDRVRDTQYF.

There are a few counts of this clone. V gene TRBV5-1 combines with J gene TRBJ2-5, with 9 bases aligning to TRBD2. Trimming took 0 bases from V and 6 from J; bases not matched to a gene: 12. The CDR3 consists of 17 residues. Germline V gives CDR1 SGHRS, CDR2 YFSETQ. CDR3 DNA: TGCGCCAGCAGCTTGGAAGGTAGCGGGGGAACCGCGAAGACCCAGTACTTC. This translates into CASSLEGSGGTAKTQYF.

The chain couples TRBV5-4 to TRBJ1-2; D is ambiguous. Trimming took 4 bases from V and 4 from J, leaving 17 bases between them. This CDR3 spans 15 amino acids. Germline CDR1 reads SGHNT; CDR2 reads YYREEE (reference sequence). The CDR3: CASSENGPGAYGYTF. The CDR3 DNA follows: TGTGCCAGCAGCGAGAATGGTCCAGGCGCCTATGGCTACACCTTC.

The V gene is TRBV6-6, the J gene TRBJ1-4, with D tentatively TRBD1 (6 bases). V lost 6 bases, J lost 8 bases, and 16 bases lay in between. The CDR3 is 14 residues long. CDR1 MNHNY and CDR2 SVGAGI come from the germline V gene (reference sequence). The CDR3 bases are TGTGCCAGCAGGTTACGGGTACAGGGAGAAAAACTGTTTTTT. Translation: CASRLRVQGEKLFF.

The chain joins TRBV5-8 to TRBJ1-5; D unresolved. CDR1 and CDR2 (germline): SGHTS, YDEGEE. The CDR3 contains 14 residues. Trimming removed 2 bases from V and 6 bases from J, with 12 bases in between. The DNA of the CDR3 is TGTGCCAGCAGCTTTGTTATGAGAGGTCAGCCCCAGCATTTT. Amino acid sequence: CASSFVMRGQPQHF. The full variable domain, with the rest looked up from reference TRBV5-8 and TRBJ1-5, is EAGVTQSPTHLIKTRGQQATLRCSPISGHTSVYWYQQALGLGLQFLLWYDEGEERNRGNFPPRFSGRQFPNYSSELNVNALELEDSALYLCASSFVMRGQPQHFGDGTRLSIL.

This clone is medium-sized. In nucleotides, the CDR3 is TGTGCCAGCAGTTACACCCAGACTAATTCACCCCTCCACTTT. Translated, it gives CASSYTQTNSPLHF. The chain carries TRBV6-5 and TRBJ1-6; no clear D gene. Germline CDR1 is MNHEY and CDR2 is SVGAGI. The V end lost 2 bases, the J end lost 6 bases, and 8 bases lay between the germline ends. This CDR3 contains 14 residues.

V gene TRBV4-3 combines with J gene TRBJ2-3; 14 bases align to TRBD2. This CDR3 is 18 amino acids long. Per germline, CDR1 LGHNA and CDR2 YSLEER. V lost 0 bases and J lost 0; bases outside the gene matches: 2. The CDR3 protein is CASSQDGTSGSSTDTQYF. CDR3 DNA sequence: TGCGCCAGCAGCCAAGACGGGACTAGCGGGAGCAGCACAGATACGCAGTATTTT.

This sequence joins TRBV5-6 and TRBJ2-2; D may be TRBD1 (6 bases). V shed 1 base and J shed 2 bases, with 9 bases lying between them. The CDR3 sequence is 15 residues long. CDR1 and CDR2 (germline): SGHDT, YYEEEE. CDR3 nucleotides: TGTGCCAGCAGCTTGCCGGGACAAAACACCGGGGAGCTGTTTTTT. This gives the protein CASSLPGQNTGELFF.

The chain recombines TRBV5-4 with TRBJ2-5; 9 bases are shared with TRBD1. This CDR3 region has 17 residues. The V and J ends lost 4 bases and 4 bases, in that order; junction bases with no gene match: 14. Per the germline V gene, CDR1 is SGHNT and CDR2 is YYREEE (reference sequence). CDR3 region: CASSHRNTGQGGETQYF. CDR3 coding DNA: TGTGCCAGCAGCCACAGAAATACGGGACAGGGAGGAGAGACCCAGTACTTC. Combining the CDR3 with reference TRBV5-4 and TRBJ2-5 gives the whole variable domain ETGVTQSPTHLIKTRGQQVTLRCSSQSGHNTVSWYQQALGQGPQFIFQYYREEENGRGNFPPRFSGLQFPNYSSELNVNALELDDSALYLCASSHRNTGQGGETQYFGPGTRLLVL.

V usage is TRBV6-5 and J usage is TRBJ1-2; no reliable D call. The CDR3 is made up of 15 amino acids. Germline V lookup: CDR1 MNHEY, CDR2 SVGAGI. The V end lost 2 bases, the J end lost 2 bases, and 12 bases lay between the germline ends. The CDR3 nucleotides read TGTGCCAGCAGTTACGAACGGACTGGAAACTATGGCTACACCTTC. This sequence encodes CASSYERTGNYGYTF.

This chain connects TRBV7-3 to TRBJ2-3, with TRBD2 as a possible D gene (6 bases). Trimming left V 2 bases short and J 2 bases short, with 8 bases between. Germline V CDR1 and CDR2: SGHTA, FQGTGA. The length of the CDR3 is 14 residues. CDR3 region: CASSLGGTTDTQYF. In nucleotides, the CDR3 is TGTGCCAGCAGCTTAGGGGGGACCACAGATACGCAGTATTTT.

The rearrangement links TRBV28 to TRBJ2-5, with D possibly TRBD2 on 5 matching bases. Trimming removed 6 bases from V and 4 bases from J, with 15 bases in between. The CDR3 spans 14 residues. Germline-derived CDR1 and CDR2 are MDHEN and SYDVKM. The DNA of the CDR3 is TGTGCCAGCAGCACTACTCCCCGGGGAGAGACCCAGTACTTC. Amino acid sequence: CASSTTPRGETQYF.